A selection of T cell receptor beta chains follows, all from one sample in a study of blood T cell repertoires in COVID-19. TCRdb's table, derived via immunoSEQ multiplex PCR, lists solely in-frame clones and lacks some. The sample lists about 48,000 clones, 70% to 90% occurring once. The sample consisted of peripheral blood. The receptors originated from a woman older than 75 with acute or convalescent COVID-19. The CDR3 runs from the conserved cysteine through the conserved F or W. Clone size, where shown, is once, few, many, or a class for clones that have expanded.

- TRBV14 CASSQEDYPTGELFF
- TRBV5-4 CASSTNREGPETQYF
- TRBV5-4 CASSPVGETQYF
- TRBV5-4 CASSSNYGYTF
- TRBV7-9 CASSLGSKLNTEAFF
- TRBV7-3 CASKDGGGAEDTQYF
once TRBV5-8 CASSSGGTRGTQYF
- TRBV13 CASSSRDRRSPLHF
- TRBV4-1 CASSQAGTGFYIQYF
- TRBV6-1 CASSEGDSYQPQHF
- TRBV18 CASSPAAAYEQYF
- TRBV7-9 CASSRRLQTQETQYF
- TRBV12-3/TRBV12-4 CASRRGSEPQHF
- TRBV2 CASSQGYQPQHF
once TRBV2 CASSERRYQETQYF
- TRBV2 CASRPTGDWNSPLHF
- TRBV2 CASETGTNTGELFF
once TRBV7-6 CASSLGDRNYGYTF
- TRBV9 CASSETGSQETQYF
- TRBV2 CASSKRAANTEAFF
- TRBV2 CASSDIAGLNEQFF
- TRBV5-1 CASSLGTVAYEQYF
- TRBV27 CASSFGQTPYGYTF
- TRBV2 CASSRLPGDQETQYF
- TRBV5-1 CASSPYGGSGTDTQYF
- TRBV30 CAWSPAAEKLFF
- TRBV7-2 CASSWRAGMNTGELFF
- TRBV12-3/TRBV12-4 CASSLLNEQFF
- TRBV3-1/TRBV3-2 CASSPYTLSGANVLTF
- TRBV6-2/TRBV6-3 CASSYGPNQPQHF
- TRBV28 CASKTGVLGYEQYF
- TRBV2 CASTFYNEQFF
- TRBV3-1/TRBV3-2 CASSQDVWGETEAFF
- TRBV5-1 CASTSRGGGNYGYTF
- TRBV7-3 CASGFGNEQFF
few TRBV5-6 CASSRDSAAQYF
- TRBV6-1 CASSDGYRGGEQFF
- TRBV7-9 CASSLNEAANYGYTF
- TRBV5-1 CASSPGLNNQPQHF
- TRBV3-1/TRBV3-2 CASSPKNRIPDTQYF
- TRBV7-9 CASSPMGQGAKGYTF
- TRBV29-1 CSVENRENTEAFF
- TRBV9 CASSEGAQNSPLHF
- TRBV28 CASSLSGSNSNQPQHF
- TRBV19 CASSPMGNSYEQYF
- TRBV11-3 CASSTDSSSYNEQFF
- TRBV19 CASSINGLLQETQYF
once TRBV6-5 CASRQGQGVNSPLHF
- TRBV27 CASSFGLAGGRNQETQYF
once TRBV7-8 CASSPTEFNTEAFF
- TRBV16 CASSRPQQRATEAFF
- TRBV3-1/TRBV3-2 CASSQGPGTTEAFF
- TRBV18 CASSPPFGTGGSEKLFF
- TRBV5-5 CASSLASSVSYEQYF
- TRBV11-2 CASSDFTGGYEQYF